This TCR beta chain was sequenced during a study of T-cell reconstitution after alpha-beta-depleted transplantation in children (TCRdb year 2016). For the study in its entirety: Using TCR repertoire profiling, the study followed T-cell immune reconstitution in a quantitative way in children after TCRalphabeta/CD19-depleted allogeneic hematopoietic cell transplantation.

The treatment or condition label, as the study defines it: allogeneic hematopoietic cell transplantation with graft depleted of TCRalphabeta T cells and CD19 B cells. TCRalphabeta/CD19-depleted allogeneic hematopoietic cell grafts were given to the transplant recipients, all of whom were children. The library was built by means of PCR. Data came from an Illumina HiSeq 2500. To normalize quantification of the TCRbeta repertoire, the TCR libraries were built with molecular barcoding that relied on unique molecular identifiers. TCRdb's own reprocessing of the public reads used fastp at Q25 and MiXCR and kept productive beta chains. Each CDR3 protein appears once, grouped with its most common genes and DNA. In this sample the table shows hundreds of thousands of distinct CDR3 sequences, about a tenth of which occur a single time. The top ten constitute approximately 7.6% of the sample. The CDR3 measures 17 amino acids from cysteine to phenylalanine. The read is trimmed to its CDR3 DNA, 51 bases read in frame from base 1. The germline V and J ends show losses of 1 base and 9 bases respectively, and no gene match explains 11 bases of the junction.

This clonotype showed up many times. The antigen this receptor binds is unknown. Within one base of it there is no much larger clone, and no base qualities were kept. On the study overall, not on this receptor specifically: In some patients, the high TCRbeta diversity seen at day 60 was put down to recipient T cells and intrathymic progenitors that had survived conditioning. Over the following months the frequencies of hyperexpanded clones went down, and after one year T-cell counts and TCRbeta diversity were mostly credited to newly produced T cells. About two months after transplant, the apparently early recovery of alphabetaT-cell counts reportedly depended on just several hundred clones that had expanded rapidly and came from non-depleted graft cells.

The sample here was PBMCs, taken before TCRalphabeta/CD19-depleted stem cell transplant. The TCR comes from a boy under three years old with acute myeloid leukemia, due to receive a stem cell transplant. In this chain, TRBV12-3 or TRBV12-4 is recombined with TRBJ2-2; 10 central bases correspond to TRBD2. The nucleotide sequence is TGTGCCAGCAGTTTAGGGAGCGGGAGGGCCATCGTCCGGGAGCTGTTTTTT. Protein translation: CASSLGSGRAIVRELFF.